These 15 T cell receptor beta chains were sequenced from one sample in a study of cytomegalovirus exposure and HLA in healthy donors. The primer mix had 60 Vbeta and 13 Jbeta primers. Clones were read by immunoSEQ multiplex PCR, and TCRdb kept only the in-frame ones, dropping some. The sample includes some 150,000 clones, 80% of them seen just once. Sequencing was done on a sample of PBMCs. All receptors derive from a woman aged 25 to 39 in good health and CMV-seronegative.

The chain joins TRBV28 to TRBJ2-1, with 8 bases identical to TRBD2. V gave up 6 bases and J gave up 9 bases; unmatched junction bases: 10. Germline-derived CDR1 and CDR2 are MDHEN and SYDVKM. This CDR3 spans 14 amino acids. CDR3 loop: CASRPGGGMIEQFF. CDR3 DNA sequence: TGTGCCAGCAGGCCGGGAGGGGGGATGATTGAGCAGTTCTTC.

This chain joins TRBV10-3 and TRBJ1-3; 8 nucleotides agree with TRBD1. CDR3 length: 15 residues. Germline loops: CDR1 ENHRY, CDR2 SYGVKD. Trimming removed 2 bases from V and 2 bases from J; junction bases left unmatched: 2. CDR3 in amino acids: CAISESRGPGNTIYF. Here the CDR3 DNA reads TGTGCCATCAGTGAGAGCAGGGGGCCTGGAAACACCATATATTTT.

This clone was counted between two and nine times. V is TRBV4-3 and J is TRBJ1-5, with D possibly being TRBD1 (5 bases). The CDR3 runs to 18 residues. The germline gives CDR1 LGHNA, CDR2 YSLEER. Trimming shortened V by 0 bases and J by 3 bases, and 18 bases separated the two germline ends. CDR3 in DNA: TGCGCCAGCAGCCAAGATGTCGGGGGGTGGAACTACAATCAGCCCCAGCATTTT. It is translated as CASSQDVGGWNYNQPQHF.

This clone was seen more than once but under ten times. In DNA, the CDR3 is TGTGCCAGCAGCGTAGCGGGAGGACTAGCGGGAGTACAAGAGACCCAGTACTTC. Residues: CASSVAGGLAGVQETQYF. The chain uses TRBV9 and TRBJ2-5, with 13 bases matching TRBD2. Germline-derived CDR1 and CDR2 are SGDLS and YYNGEE. The CDR3 consists of 18 residues. V gave up 0 bases and J gave up 2 bases; unmatched junction bases: 7.

This chain uses TRBV5-4 with TRBJ1-5; the D gene is possibly TRBD1 (5 bases). V was trimmed by 4 bases and J by 12 bases, leaving 14 bases between them. Germline loops: CDR1 SGHNT, CDR2 YYREEE (reference sequence). This CDR3 is 12 amino acids long. The CDR3 coding sequence is TGTGCCAGCAGCGCGGGGGGAGGGCACCAGCATTTT. This translates into CASSAGGGHQHF.

V is TRBV21-1 and J is TRBJ1-2. TRBV21-1 is assigned pseudogene status. The CDR3 loop spans 15 amino acids. In nucleotides, the CDR3 is TGTGCCAGCACTCCTCGGGGGGGAAGGGGGTATGGCTACACCTTC. Protein: CASTPRGGRGYGYTF.

V usage is TRBV28 and J usage is TRBJ2-7, with D uncertain. The CDR3 is 14 amino acids. Trimming cost V 2 bases and J 3 bases, with 11 bases left between them. Germline loops: CDR1 MDHEN, CDR2 SYDVKM. As DNA, the CDR3 is TGTGCCAGCAGTTTAAGATCCCCCGGCTACGAGCAGTACTTC. It is translated as CASSLRSPGYEQYF.

CDR3 bases: TGCGCCAGCAGTGAATCTAGCGGGAGGGCCGGTGAGCAGTTCTTC. It yields the protein CASSESSGRAGEQFF. The chain uses TRBV10-1 and TRBJ2-1; 12 bases line up with TRBD2. CDR3 length equals 15 residues. Germline V lookup: CDR1 WNHNN, CDR2 SYGVQD (reference sequence). V gave up 3 bases and J gave up 9 bases; unmatched junction bases: 6.

With regard to this clone: This same CDR3 is encoded by further DNA sequences in the sample. The chain recombines TRBV19 with TRBJ2-7, with unresolved D. Germline V gives CDR1 LNHDA, CDR2 SQIVND (reference sequence). The CDR3 consists of 13 residues. V was trimmed by 1 base and J by 3 bases, leaving 7 bases between them. CDR3 loop: CASSIGPSYEQYF. The CDR3 DNA sequence: TGTGCCAGTAGTATAGGCCCGAGCTACGAGCAGTACTTC.

This chain links TRBV12-5 with TRBJ2-7; D not certain. The CDR3 spans 16 residues. From germline, CDR1 is LGHNT and CDR2 FRNRAP. Trimming took 6 bases from V and 3 from J, leaving 21 bases between them. CDR3 bases: TGTGCTAGTGGGAAGTTGGCCCTCAACGTCCACTACGAGCAGTACTTC. Translation: CASGKLALNVHYEQYF.

The chain recombines TRBV2 with TRBJ2-5; tentatively, D is TRBD1 (7 bases). Trimming shortened V by 6 bases and J by 2 bases, and 13 bases separated the two germline ends. The CDR3 extends over 14 amino acids. Germline values: CDR1 SNHLY, CDR2 FYNNEI. The CDR3 sequence is CASRWTGGQETQYF. The CDR3 coding sequence is TGTGCCAGCAGATGGACAGGAGGGCAAGAGACCCAGTACTTC.

This chain links TRBV5-1 with TRBJ2-3; no reliable D call. CDR3 length: 13 residues. Germline CDR1 SGHRS, CDR2 YFSETQ. Trimming pared 0 bases from V and 4 bases from J, leaving 6 bases between. The CDR3 is CASSLDRPDTQYF. CDR3 nucleotide sequence: TGCGCCAGCAGCTTGGACAGACCAGATACGCAGTATTTT. Based on the CDR3 plus reference TRBV5-1 and TRBJ2-3, the full variable domain is KAGVTQTPRYLIKTRGQQVTLSCSPISGHRSVSWYQQTPGQGLQFLFEYFSETQRNKGNFPGRFSGRQFSNSRSEMNVSTLELGDSALYLCASSLDRPDTQYFGPGTRLTVL.

This clone was observed a few times. The chain recombines TRBV2 with TRBJ1-1; unclear D gene. V gave up 8 bases and J gave up 0 bases, with 13 bases separating them. Germline CDR1 is SNHLY and CDR2 is FYNNEI. The CDR3 sequence is 14 residues long. This CDR3 is CASLLGYMNTEAFF. The CDR3 coding sequence is TGTGCCAGCCTACTTGGTTATATGAACACTGAAGCTTTCTTT.

The chain combines TRBV7-9 with TRBJ1-2, with TRBD1 matching over 9 bases. This CDR3 contains 13 residues. Germline V gene lookup returns CDR1 SEHNR and CDR2 FQNEAQ (reference sequence). J was trimmed by 6 bases and V by 1 base; bases with no gene match: 0. The DNA of the CDR3 is TGTGCCAGCAGCTTAGGGGACAGGGATGGCTACACCTTC. Its protein product is CASSLGDRDGYTF.

The chain joins TRBV28 to TRBJ2-1; D is uncertain. The germline V gene has CDR1 MDHEN and CDR2 SYDVKM. The CDR3 consists of 11 residues. Trimming cost V 2 bases and J 9 bases, with 5 bases left between them. The CDR3 coding sequence is TGTGCCAGCAGTTTAGACTCTGAGCAGTTCTTC. Amino acid sequence: CASSLDSEQFF.